Below are 22 T cell receptor beta chains sequenced from a single sample in a study of T cells in localized non-small cell lung cancer. Some clones are missing from TCRdb's copy, which holds only in-frame ones; the method was immunoSEQ multiplex PCR. The sample has roughly 4,900 clones, roughly 33% seen once. The specimen comprised lung tumor tissue, sampled before any cancer treatment. The receptors were sampled from a female donor older than 55 with stage I lung adenocarcinoma.

Within the sample, this clone is medium-sized. V is TRBV6-8 and J is TRBJ1-2; maybe TRBD1 (6 bases). The CDR3 totals 14 residues. Germline assignment: CDR1 MNHGY and CDR2 SAAAGT. V was cut by 5 bases and J by 8 bases, with 18 bases left in between. In DNA, the CDR3 is TGTGCCAGCAGTAGCCTCGGGGGCCTCGGCGGCTACACCTTC. Protein sequence: CASSSLGGLGGYTF.

This chain joins TRBV11-3 and TRBJ1-2, with 10 bases lining up with TRBD1. From germline, CDR1 is SGHNT and CDR2 YENEEA. This CDR3 comprises 14 residues. Losses at the gene ends were 5 bases for V and 6 bases for J; bases not matched to a gene: 6. In DNA form, the CDR3 reads TGTGCCAGCAGCCCGATAGGGACAGGGGATGGCTACACCTTC. This sequence encodes CASSPIGTGDGYTF.

In this sample, this clone turned up a few times. The chain joins TRBV9 to TRBJ1-2, with unresolved D. The CDR3 loop spans 13 amino acids. Trimming stripped 0 bases from V and 1 base from J, with 4 bases between. Germline values: CDR1 SGDLS, CDR2 YYNGEE. The CDR3 reads CASSVVDNYGYTF. The CDR3 bases are TGTGCCAGCAGCGTAGTTGATAACTATGGCTACACCTTC.

The chain is built from TRBV19 and TRBJ2-6, with 8 nucleotides matching TRBD1. CDR1 is LNHDA, CDR2 SQIVND, per germline (reference sequence). The ends lost 5 bases at V and 2 bases at J; junction bases unmatched: 5. The CDR3 spans 16 residues. This CDR3 is CASSVPQGAGANVLTF. CDR3 in DNA: TGTGCCAGTAGTGTTCCACAGGGGGCTGGGGCCAACGTCCTGACTTTC.

V and J are TRBV5-1 and TRBJ2-7, with 7 bases lining up with TRBD1. The CDR3 contains 15 residues. CDR1 and CDR2 (germline): SGHRS, YFSETQ. Trimming at V came to 0 bases and at J to 2 bases, leaving 5 bases not matched to a gene. CDR3 sequence: CASSLGDSNTYEQYF. CDR3 coding DNA: TGCGCCAGCAGCTTGGGGGACAGTAACACCTACGAGCAGTACTTC. Full variable domain (outside the CDR3, taken from reference TRBV5-1 and TRBJ2-7): KAGVTQTPRYLIKTRGQQVTLSCSPISGHRSVSWYQQTPGQGLQFLFEYFSETQRNKGNFPGRFSGRQFSNSRSEMNVSTLELGDSALYLCASSLGDSNTYEQYFGPGTRLTVT.

The V call is TRBV6-8, the J call TRBJ2-7, with a tentative D call TRBD2 (5 bases). Germline assignment: CDR1 MNHGY and CDR2 SAAAGT. Trimming shortened V by 6 bases and J by 4 bases, and 16 bases separated the two germline ends. The CDR3 runs to 14 residues. CDR3 region: CASSRTGGGYEQYF. The CDR3 DNA sequence: TGTGCCAGCAGCCGGACCGGAGGAGGTTACGAGCAGTACTTC.

This clone has more than one count but fewer than ten. V gene TRBV11-3 combines with J gene TRBJ2-7, with 11 bases aligning to TRBD1. This CDR3 is 14 amino acids long. V shed 4 bases, J shed 7 bases, and the junction held 6 bases outside the gene matches. The V gene's germline CDR1 is SGHNT and CDR2 YENEEA. CDR3: CASSYRDRGLEQYF. The CDR3, as DNA: TGTGCCAGCAGCTACCGGGACAGGGGGTTAGAGCAGTACTTC.

J is TRBJ2-5 and V is TRBV5-1; weak D call: TRBD2 (5 bases). V was shortened by 6 bases and J by 4 bases, with 16 bases between the two germline ends. The CDR3 runs to 14 residues. The germline CDR1 and CDR2 sequences are SGHRS and YFSETQ. CDR3 loop: CASTPVGRGETQYF. Written as DNA, the CDR3 is TGCGCCAGCACCCCCGTAGGCCGGGGAGAGACCCAGTACTTC.

This clone has only a few counts. V and J are TRBV6-8 and TRBJ2-2; 9 bases agree with TRBD1. Unmatched junction bases numbered 9, after V lost 10 bases and J lost 3 bases. The germline V gene encodes CDR1 MNHGY and CDR2 SAAAGT. This CDR3 contains 15 residues. The CDR3 bases are TGTGCCACCTCCCCCACAGGGGGCGACACCGGGGAGCTGTTTTTT. This codes for CATSPTGGDTGELFF.

This clone has a handful of counts. The V and J genes are TRBV6-8 and TRBJ1-2; TRBD1 is a possible D gene (6 bases). Trimming cost V 6 bases and J 4 bases, with 12 bases left between them. The length of the CDR3 is 13 residues. Germline V gene lookup returns CDR1 MNHGY and CDR2 SAAAGT. CDR3 protein: CASRRGEGYGYTF. Written as DNA, the CDR3 is TGTGCCAGCAGGAGGGGGGAAGGCTATGGCTACACCTTC.

The V call is TRBV2, the J call TRBJ2-7; D uncertain. This CDR3 has 13 amino acids. Looked up from germline, CDR1 is SNHLY and CDR2 is FYNNEI. Trimming pared 7 bases from V and 0 bases from J, leaving 10 bases between. This CDR3 reads CASTVESSYEQYF. In DNA, the CDR3 is TGTGCCAGCACGGTGGAAAGCTCCTACGAGCAGTACTTC.

V gene TRBV11-3 combines with J gene TRBJ2-3, with D hard to call. Trimming shortened V by 5 bases and J by 6 bases, and 15 bases separated the two germline ends. This CDR3 is 14 amino acids long. Germline loops: CDR1 SGHNT, CDR2 YENEEA. The CDR3 DNA follows: TGTGCCAGCAGCCCCCGACGGGTATCGGATACGCAGTATTTT. Its translation is CASSPRRVSDTQYF. Drawing the rest from reference TRBV11-3 and TRBJ2-3, the complete variable domain is EAGVVQSPRYKIIEKKQPVAFWCNPISGHNTLYWYLQNLGQGPELLIRYENEEAVDDSQLPKDRFSAERLKGVDSTLKIQPAELGDSAVYLCASSPRRVSDTQYFGPGTRLTVL.

A few counts support this clone. This rearrangement joins TRBV6-8 to TRBJ1-3; 7 bases agree with TRBD1. The CDR3 runs to 16 residues. Per the germline V gene, CDR1 is MNHGY and CDR2 is SAAAGT. Trimming at V came to 8 bases and at J to 0 bases, leaving 10 bases not matched to a gene. The CDR3 spells CASVGLGGFSGNTIYF. The CDR3 bases are TGTGCCAGCGTTGGTTTAGGGGGCTTCTCTGGAAACACCATATATTTT.

The chain has TRBV6-8 and TRBJ1-2, with D maybe TRBD1 (6 bases). From germline, CDR1 is MNHGY and CDR2 SAAAGT. There are 15 residues in the CDR3. Trimming removed 7 bases at V and 5 bases at J, with 20 bases between. The CDR3 coding sequence is TGTGCCAGCACCATCACGGGGGGCGGAGAGTATGGCTACACCTTC. Translating it yields CASTITGGGEYGYTF.

V is TRBV5-1 and J is TRBJ2-1; 10 bases fit TRBD2. Germline V gene sequence: CDR1 SGHRS, CDR2 YFSETQ. With V trimmed by 4 bases and J by 3 bases, 10 bases remained unmatched. The CDR3 consists of 17 residues. The CDR3 DNA reads TGCGCCAGCAGCAAACTAAATCTAGCGGGGGTCTACAATGAGCAGTTCTTC. Translated: CASSKLNLAGVYNEQFF.

This chain connects TRBV11-3 to TRBJ2-3; 11 nucleotides line up with TRBD2. V was clipped by 6 bases and J by 0 bases; unmatched bases: 14. Looked up from germline, CDR1 is SGHNT and CDR2 is YENEEA. The CDR3 length is 19 residues. The CDR3 here is CASSKPTSGDFPSTDTQYF. CDR3 sequence (DNA): TGTGCCAGCAGTAAGCCGACTAGCGGGGACTTTCCTAGCACAGATACGCAGTATTTT.

V is TRBV5-1 and J is TRBJ1-1, with 7 bases aligning to TRBD1. This CDR3 spans 14 amino acids. Germline values: CDR1 SGHRS, CDR2 YFSETQ. The V segment lost 4 bases and the J segment 0 bases; nucleotides outside the gene matches: 3. The CDR3 is CASSATGVNTEAFF. The CDR3 DNA follows: TGCGCCAGCAGCGCTACAGGGGTGAACACTGAAGCTTTCTTT.

The chain combines TRBV18 with TRBJ2-7; D might be TRBD1 (6 bases). Trimming removed 6 bases at V and 3 bases at J, with 12 bases between. Germline V lookup: CDR1 KGHSH, CDR2 LQKENI. CDR3 length: 13 residues. The CDR3 nucleotides read TGTGCCAGCTCCCCGGGACAAAACTACGAGCAGTACTTC. Translation gives CASSPGQNYEQYF.

This clone was detected only once. This chain links TRBV28 with TRBJ2-7, with TRBD1 identical over 10 bases. CDR3 length equals 18 residues. Germline V gives CDR1 MDHEN, CDR2 SYDVKM. The V and J ends lost 2 bases and 0 bases, in that order; junction bases with no gene match: 10. Written as DNA, the CDR3 is TGTGCCAGCAGTTTAACCTTCTCGTGGACAGGGGGCTCCTACGAGCAGTACTTC. This gives the protein CASSLTFSWTGGSYEQYF.

This sequence joins TRBV6-8 and TRBJ1-4, with 8 bases matching TRBD1. V lost 6 bases to trimming and J lost 3 bases; unmatched junction nucleotides: 6. This CDR3 spans 15 amino acids. Per the germline V gene, CDR1 is MNHGY and CDR2 is SAAAGT. The CDR3 region is CASRSQGASNEKLFF. The CDR3 bases are TGTGCCAGCAGGTCTCAGGGGGCGTCTAATGAAAAACTGTTTTTT.

The chain employs TRBV9 and TRBJ1-4; D is unresolved. The ends were cut back, 0 bases at V and 1 base at J, with 10 bases in the middle. The CDR3 has 16 residues. The germline V gene has CDR1 SGDLS and CDR2 YYNGEE. For the CDR3, the DNA is TGTGCCAGCAGCGTAGACGGAACCGGAACTAATGAAAAACTGTTTTTT. This gives the protein CASSVDGTGTNEKLFF.

This chain links TRBV11-3 with TRBJ1-3; D might be TRBD1 (6 bases). The CDR3 is 15 amino acids. The V gene's germline CDR1 is SGHNT and CDR2 YENEEA. Trimming shortened V by 3 bases and J by 3 bases, and 12 bases separated the two germline ends. The chain's CDR3 is CASSFSTDSGNTIYF. The CDR3, as DNA: TGTGCCAGCAGCTTCAGTACGGACAGTGGAAACACCATATATTTT.